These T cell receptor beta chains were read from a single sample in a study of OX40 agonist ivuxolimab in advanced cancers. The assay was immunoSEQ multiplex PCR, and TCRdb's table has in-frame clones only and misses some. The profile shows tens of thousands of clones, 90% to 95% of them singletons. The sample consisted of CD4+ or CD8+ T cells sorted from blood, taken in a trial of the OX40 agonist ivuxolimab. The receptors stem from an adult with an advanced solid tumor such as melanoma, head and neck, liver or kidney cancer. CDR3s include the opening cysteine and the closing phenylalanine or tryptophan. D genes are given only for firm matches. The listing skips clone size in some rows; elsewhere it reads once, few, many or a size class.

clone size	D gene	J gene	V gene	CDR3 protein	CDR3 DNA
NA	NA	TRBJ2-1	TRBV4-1	CASSQGQSSYNEQFF	TGCGCCAGCAGCCAAGGGCAGAGCTCCTACAATGAGCAGTTCTTC
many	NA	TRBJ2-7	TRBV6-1	CASSARGFRYEQYF	TGTGCCAGCAGTGCGAGGGGCTTTCGCTACGAGCAGTACTTC
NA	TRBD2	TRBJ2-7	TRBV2	CATKAGPSLVYEQYF	TGTGCCACCAAAGCGGGACCTTCGTTAGTCTACGAGCAGTACTTC
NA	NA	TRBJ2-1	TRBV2	CASSDRGSYNEQFF	TGTGCCAGCAGTGACAGGGGCTCCTACAATGAGCAGTTCTTC
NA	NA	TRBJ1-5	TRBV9	CASSVGGGPSQPQHF	TGTGCCAGCAGCGTAGGTGGGGGTCCCAGTCAGCCCCAGCATTTT
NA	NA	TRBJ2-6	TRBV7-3	CASSASGLGSGANVLTF	TGTGCCAGCAGCGCCTCTGGACTGGGCTCTGGGGCCAACGTCCTGACTTTC
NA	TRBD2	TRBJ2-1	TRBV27	CASSLSLSLDVLAGRNEQFF	TGTGCCAGCAGCTTATCCCTATCCCTTGATGTACTAGCGGGACGCAATGAGCAGTTCTTC
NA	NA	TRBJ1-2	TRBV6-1	CASSEWGSHYGYTF	TGTGCCAGCAGTGAATGGGGATCCCACTATGGCTACACCTTC
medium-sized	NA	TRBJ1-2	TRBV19	CASVGGTHYGYTF	TGTGCCAGCGTCGGGGGCACACACTATGGCTACACCTTC
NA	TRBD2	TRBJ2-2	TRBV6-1	CASSAWGGGELFF	TGTGCCAGCAGTGCCTGGGGGGGCGGGGAGCTGTTTTTT
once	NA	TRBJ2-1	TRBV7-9	CASSLGLDTYNEQFF	TGTGCCAGCAGCTTAGGACTAGATACCTACAATGAGCAGTTCTTC
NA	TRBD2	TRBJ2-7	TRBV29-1	CSVEKGLGNYEQYF	TGCAGCGTTGAAAAGGGACTAGGGAACTACGAGCAGTACTTC
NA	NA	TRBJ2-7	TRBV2	CASSEANGQWGYEQYF	TGTGCCAGCAGTGAAGCCAACGGACAGTGGGGGTACGAGCAGTACTTC
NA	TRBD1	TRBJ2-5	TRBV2	CASSEARVDRSQETQYF	TGTGCCAGCAGTGAAGCGCGGGTGGACAGGTCCCAAGAGACCCAGTACTTC
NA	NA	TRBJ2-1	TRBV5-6	CASSGGFPTEQFF	TGTGCCAGCAGTGGAGGGTTCCCTACTGAGCAGTTCTTC
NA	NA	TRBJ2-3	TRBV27	CASSSSGVGFTDTQYF	TGTGCCAGCAGTTCATCCGGCGTGGGGTTCACAGATACGCAGTATTTT
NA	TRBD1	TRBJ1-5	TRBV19	CASRDLTGALDQPQHF	TGTGCCAGTAGGGACTTGACAGGGGCTTTGGATCAGCCCCAGCATTTT
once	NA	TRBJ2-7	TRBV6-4	CATFYEQYF	TGTGCCACCTTCTACGAGCAGTACTTC
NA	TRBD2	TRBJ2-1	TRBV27	CASSLGTSGNEQFF	TGTGCCAGCAGTTTAGGGACTAGCGGCAATGAGCAGTTCTTC
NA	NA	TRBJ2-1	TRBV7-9	CASSLPGHTYNEQFF	TGTGCCAGCAGCTTACCCGGGCATACCTACAATGAGCAGTTCTTC
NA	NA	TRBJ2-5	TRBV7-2	CASSLVPSIGGETQYF	TGTGCCAGCAGCTTAGTGCCTAGCATCGGGGGAGAGACCCAGTACTTC
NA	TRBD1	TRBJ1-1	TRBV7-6	CASSLGPFRDRKNTEAFF	TGTGCCAGCAGCTTAGGCCCCTTTCGGGACAGAAAGAACACTGAAGCTTTCTTT
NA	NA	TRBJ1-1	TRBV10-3	CAISLDSGNTEAFF	TGTGCCATCAGTCTGGACTCGGGGAACACTGAAGCTTTCTTT
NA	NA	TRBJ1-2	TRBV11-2	CASSLVQGGGYTF	TGTGCCAGCAGCTTAGTACAGGGTGGAGGCTACACCTTC
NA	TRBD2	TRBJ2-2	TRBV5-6	CASSWGLAGVATGELFF	TGTGCCAGCAGCTGGGGACTAGCGGGAGTCGCCACCGGGGAGCTGTTTTTT
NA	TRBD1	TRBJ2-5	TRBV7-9	CASSPSTGPEGAQYF	TGTGCCAGCAGCCCATCGACAGGGCCAGAAGGGGCCCAGTACTTC
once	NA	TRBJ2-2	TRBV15	CATSRDIEGTGELFF	TGTGCCACCAGCAGAGATATAGAGGGGACCGGGGAGCTGTTTTTT
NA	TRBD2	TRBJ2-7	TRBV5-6	CASSAAGLAGGPFYEQYF	TGTGCCAGCAGCGCAGCGGGACTAGCGGGAGGGCCTTTCTACGAGCAGTACTTC
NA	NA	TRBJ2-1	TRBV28	CASGSGYNEQFF	TGTGCCAGCGGGTCAGGGTACAATGAGCAGTTCTTC
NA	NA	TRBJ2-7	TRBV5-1	CASSVTSYEQYF	TGCGCCAGCAGCGTTACCTCCTACGAGCAGTACTTC
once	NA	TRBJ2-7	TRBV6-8	CASSYAESYEQYF	TGTGCCAGCAGTTACGCGGAATCCTACGAGCAGTACTTC
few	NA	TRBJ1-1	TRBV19	CASRPWRNTEAFF	TGTGCCAGTAGGCCGTGGCGGAACACTGAAGCTTTCTTT
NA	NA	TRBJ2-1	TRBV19	CASSNKEVPYSYNERFF	TGTGCCAGTAGTAATAAGGAAGTCCCGTACTCCTACAATGAGCGGTTCTTC
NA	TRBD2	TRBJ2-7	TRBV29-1	CSVPGTSGSYEQYF	TGCAGCGTGCCCGGGACTAGCGGCTCCTACGAGCAGTACTTC
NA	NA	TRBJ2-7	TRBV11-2	CASSLTRTVSYEQYF	TGTGCCAGCAGCTTAACCCGGACAGTCTCCTACGAGCAGTACTTC
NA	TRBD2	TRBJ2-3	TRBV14	CASSQDHFRVSGRAIVNTDTQYF	TGTGCCAGCAGCCAAGACCATTTCCGGGTTAGCGGGAGGGCCATAGTGAACACAGATACGCAGTATTTT
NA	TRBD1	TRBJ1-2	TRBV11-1	CASSTPGQGIGYGYTF	TGTGCCAGCAGCACGCCGGGACAGGGAATCGGCTATGGCTACACCTTC
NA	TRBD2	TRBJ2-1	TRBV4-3	CASSPGVGREDSYNEQFF	TGCGCCAGCAGCCCCGGGGTAGGGCGGGAGGATTCCTACAATGAGCAGTTCTTC
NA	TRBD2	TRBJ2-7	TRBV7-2	CASSLRTSGSLYEQYF	TGTGCCAGCAGCTTACGGACTAGCGGGAGTCTCTACGAGCAGTACTTC
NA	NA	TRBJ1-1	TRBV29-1	CSVEYRDTEAFF	TGCAGCGTTGAGTACAGGGACACTGAAGCTTTCTTT
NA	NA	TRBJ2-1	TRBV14	CASSLTGSNEQFF	TGTGCCAGCAGCCTTACAGGTTCCAATGAGCAGTTCTTC
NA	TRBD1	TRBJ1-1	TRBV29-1	CSVLTGDTEAFF	TGCAGCGTACTGACAGGGGACACTGAAGCTTTCTTT
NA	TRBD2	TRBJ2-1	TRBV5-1	CASSLVAGGNEQFF	TGCGCCAGCAGCTTGGTAGCGGGAGGCAATGAGCAGTTCTTC
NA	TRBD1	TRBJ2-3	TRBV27	CASGILTGNTDTQYF	TGTGCCAGCGGAATATTGACAGGGAACACAGATACGCAGTATTTT